This is a list of T cell receptor beta chains from one sample in a study of shared clonotypes between healthy human individuals. Profiling relied on immunoSEQ multiplex PCR, and the TCRdb table lists in-frame clones only, not all of them. The sample lists roughly 1,800,000 clones, approximately 94% occurring once. The sample was naive CD8+ T cells sorted from blood. These receptors were obtained from a man aged 18-30 years in good health. CDR3s include the opening cysteine and the closing phenylalanine or tryptophan. A D gene is named only where the DNA matches it firmly. Clone sizes are given selectively: once, few, many, or a class where the clone is expanded.

V gene: TRBV7-8; J gene: TRBJ1-6; clone size: once; D gene: TRBD1; CDR3 protein: CASSVRAGTGESYNSPLHF; CDR3 DNA: TGTGCCAGCAGCGTAAGGGCTGGGACAGGGGAATCATATAATTCACCCCTCCACTTT
V gene: TRBV14; J gene: TRBJ2-7; clone size: -; D gene: -; CDR3 protein: CASSQDTASSYEQYF; CDR3 DNA: TGTGCCAGCAGCCAAGATACGGCCAGCTCCTACGAGCAGTACTTC
V gene: TRBV4-3; J gene: TRBJ2-7; clone size: -; D gene: -; CDR3 protein: CASSQDIGPYVQYF; CDR3 DNA: TGCGCCAGCAGCCAAGATATAGGGCCCTACGTGCAGTACTTC
V gene: TRBV7-9; J gene: TRBJ1-1; clone size: -; D gene: -; CDR3 protein: CASSFGFDTEAFF; CDR3 DNA: TGTGCCAGCAGCTTCGGTTTTGACACTGAAGCTTTCTTT
V gene: TRBV11-2; J gene: TRBJ1-2; clone size: -; D gene: -; CDR3 protein: CASTNWGTSNYGYTF; CDR3 DNA: TGTGCCAGCACCAACTGGGGTACTTCTAACTATGGCTACACCTTC
V gene: TRBV9; J gene: TRBJ2-6; clone size: -; D gene: TRBD1; CDR3 protein: CASSEGQPGQVLTGANVLTF; CDR3 DNA: TGTGCCAGCAGCGAGGGCCAGCCGGGACAGGTCCTAACTGGGGCCAACGTCCTGACTTTC
V gene: TRBV27; J gene: TRBJ2-1; clone size: -; D gene: -; CDR3 protein: CASSTRTVYFSDATNFNEQFF; CDR3 DNA: TGTGCCAGCAGTACCCGGACAGTCTATTTTTCGGATGCTACTAATTTCAATGAGCAGTTCTTC
V gene: TRBV27; J gene: TRBJ1-1; clone size: once; D gene: -; CDR3 protein: CASSLSLGNTEAFF; CDR3 DNA: TGTGCCAGCAGCCTGAGTCTGGGGAACACTGAAGCTTTCTTT
V gene: TRBV27; J gene: TRBJ2-1; clone size: -; D gene: TRBD2; CDR3 protein: CASSLSGPAGFYNEQFF; CDR3 DNA: TGTGCCAGCAGTTTATCGGGCCCAGCGGGATTCTACAATGAGCAGTTCTTC
V gene: TRBV12-2; J gene: TRBJ2-7; clone size: -; D gene: -; CDR3 protein: CASRPRTSGRAGEQYF; CDR3 DNA: TGTGCAAGTCGCCCCCGGACTAGCGGGAGGGCAGGGGAGCAGTACTTC
V gene: TRBV27; J gene: TRBJ1-4; clone size: -; D gene: TRBD1; CDR3 protein: CASSIRQGYNEKLFF; CDR3 DNA: TGTGCCAGCAGCATCCGACAGGGCTATAATGAAAAACTGTTTTTT
V gene: TRBV28; J gene: TRBJ2-2; clone size: -; D gene: TRBD2; CDR3 protein: CASSLTGTSGTGELFF; CDR3 DNA: TGTGCCAGCAGTCTTACCGGGACTAGCGGCACCGGGGAGCTGTTTTTT
V gene: TRBV27; J gene: TRBJ2-3; clone size: -; D gene: TRBD2; CDR3 protein: CASSFSGEGLTDTQYF; CDR3 DNA: TGTGCCAGCAGTTTTTCGGGGGAGGGGCTCACAGATACGCAGTATTTT
V gene: TRBV4-3; J gene: TRBJ1-3; clone size: -; D gene: TRBD1; CDR3 protein: CASSQDWTGGGNTIYF; CDR3 DNA: TGCGCCAGCAGCCAAGATTGGACAGGGGGAGGAAACACCATATATTTT
V gene: TRBV7-9; J gene: TRBJ2-7; clone size: -; D gene: -; CDR3 protein: CASSLAGPSYEQYF; CDR3 DNA: TGTGCCAGCAGCTTAGCTGGACCCTCCTACGAGCAGTACTTC
V gene: TRBV10-3; J gene: TRBJ1-1; clone size: -; D gene: -; CDR3 protein: CAISEGDTEAFF; CDR3 DNA: TGTGCCATCAGTGAGGGGGACACTGAAGCTTTCTTT
V gene: TRBV9; J gene: TRBJ1-1; clone size: -; D gene: TRBD1; CDR3 protein: CASSLQGLDTEAFF; CDR3 DNA: TGTGCCAGCAGCCTACAGGGGTTGGACACTGAAGCTTTCTTT
V gene: TRBV6-5; J gene: TRBJ2-5; clone size: -; D gene: -; CDR3 protein: CASSLAGETQYF; CDR3 DNA: TGTGCCAGCAGTTTAGCTGGAGAGACCCAGTACTTC
V gene: TRBV7-9; J gene: TRBJ2-7; clone size: -; D gene: -; CDR3 protein: CASSSRTYEQYF; CDR3 DNA: TGTGCCAGCAGCTCCAGAACCTACGAGCAGTACTTC
V gene: TRBV7-9; J gene: TRBJ2-1; clone size: -; D gene: -; CDR3 protein: CASSGSDRGFF; CDR3 DNA: TGTGCCAGCAGCGGGTCAGACCGAGGGTTCTTC
V gene: TRBV28; J gene: TRBJ2-5; clone size: -; D gene: TRBD2; CDR3 protein: CASQTLAGAQETQYF; CDR3 DNA: TGTGCCAGCCAGACCCTAGCGGGGGCCCAAGAGACCCAGTACTTC
V gene: TRBV19; J gene: TRBJ1-1; clone size: -; D gene: -; CDR3 protein: CASSIGSGGADTEAFF; CDR3 DNA: TGTGCCAGTAGTATAGGGTCCGGGGGGGCGGACACTGAAGCTTTCTTT
V gene: TRBV27; J gene: TRBJ2-7; clone size: -; D gene: TRBD2; CDR3 protein: CASSFSGGTYEQYF; CDR3 DNA: TGTGCCAGCAGTTTTAGCGGGGGTACCTACGAGCAGTACTTC
V gene: TRBV4-3; J gene: TRBJ2-5; clone size: -; D gene: -; CDR3 protein: CASSQVTGVETQYF; CDR3 DNA: TGCGCCAGCAGCCAAGTCACTGGGGTAGAGACCCAGTACTTC
V gene: TRBV27; J gene: TRBJ1-6; clone size: -; D gene: -; CDR3 protein: CASSNRGPGSPLHF; CDR3 DNA: TGTGCCAGCAGTAACCGGGGTCCAGGTTCACCCCTCCACTTT
V gene: TRBV19; J gene: TRBJ1-4; clone size: -; D gene: TRBD1; CDR3 protein: CASSHGQGVNEKLFF; CDR3 DNA: TGTGCCAGTAGTCACGGACAGGGGGTTAATGAAAAACTGTTTTTT
V gene: TRBV13; J gene: TRBJ1-2; clone size: -; D gene: -; CDR3 protein: CASSSTGQFNYGYTF; CDR3 DNA: TGTGCCAGCAGCTCGACCGGACAGTTTAACTATGGCTACACCTTC
V gene: TRBV9; J gene: TRBJ1-5; clone size: few; D gene: -; CDR3 protein: CASSFDSNQPQHF; CDR3 DNA: TGTGCCAGCAGCTTCGATAGCAATCAGCCCCAGCATTTT
V gene: TRBV5-1; J gene: TRBJ2-7; clone size: -; D gene: TRBD1; CDR3 protein: CASSLGQGARYEQYF; CDR3 DNA: TGCGCCAGCAGCTTAGGACAGGGGGCGCGCTACGAGCAGTACTTC
V gene: TRBV4-1; J gene: TRBJ2-7; clone size: -; D gene: TRBD2; CDR3 protein: CASSPGEGYEQYF; CDR3 DNA: TGCGCCAGCAGCCCCGGGGAGGGTTACGAGCAGTACTTC
V gene: TRBV30; J gene: TRBJ2-7; clone size: -; D gene: TRBD2; CDR3 protein: CAWGDYSSYEQYF; CDR3 DNA: TGTGCCTGGGGGGACTATAGCTCCTACGAGCAGTACTTC
V gene: TRBV9; J gene: TRBJ1-1; clone size: -; D gene: -; CDR3 protein: CASSVGQAGEAFF; CDR3 DNA: TGTGCCAGCAGCGTAGGACAGGCGGGTGAAGCTTTCTTT
V gene: TRBV9; J gene: TRBJ2-7; clone size: -; D gene: -; CDR3 protein: CASSVGLAYEQYF; CDR3 DNA: TGTGCCAGCAGCGTAGGGCTGGCCTACGAGCAGTACTTC
V gene: TRBV10-2; J gene: TRBJ2-1; clone size: -; D gene: TRBD2; CDR3 protein: CASRASGGAYNEQFF; CDR3 DNA: TGCGCCAGCAGGGCTAGCGGGGGCGCATACAATGAGCAGTTCTTC
V gene: TRBV6-1; J gene: TRBJ2-7; clone size: -; D gene: -; CDR3 protein: CASSATLEIVTYEQYF; CDR3 DNA: TGTGCCAGCAGTGCTACTCTCGAAATAGTCACCTACGAGCAGTACTTC
V gene: TRBV11-1; J gene: TRBJ2-7; clone size: -; D gene: -; CDR3 protein: CASSLGSGTDEQYF; CDR3 DNA: TGTGCCAGCAGCTTAGGATCGGGGACCGACGAGCAGTACTTC
V gene: TRBV7-9; J gene: TRBJ1-6; clone size: -; D gene: -; CDR3 protein: CASSLGGSDSPLHF; CDR3 DNA: TGTGCCAGCAGCTTAGGGGGCTCGGATTCACCCCTCCACTTT
V gene: TRBV5-6; J gene: TRBJ1-2; clone size: -; D gene: -; CDR3 protein: CASSLEGRGPNYGYTF; CDR3 DNA: TGTGCCAGCAGCTTGGAGGGCAGGGGACCAAACTATGGCTACACCTTC
V gene: TRBV18; J gene: TRBJ2-5; clone size: -; D gene: TRBD2; CDR3 protein: CASSPVTSGEETQYF; CDR3 DNA: TGTGCCAGCTCACCAGTGACTAGCGGGGAGGAGACCCAGTACTTC
V gene: TRBV21-1; J gene: TRBJ2-7; clone size: -; D gene: -; CDR3 protein: CASEPRAPTGYEQYF; CDR3 DNA: TGTGCCAGCGAGCCCCGTGCCCCCACGGGATACGAGCAGTACTTC
V gene: TRBV7-7; J gene: TRBJ2-7; clone size: once; D gene: TRBD1; CDR3 protein: CASSPRTGSSYEQYF; CDR3 DNA: TGTGCTAGCAGCCCGAGGACAGGGTCATCCTACGAGCAGTACTTC
V gene: TRBV27; J gene: TRBJ2-1; clone size: -; D gene: -; CDR3 protein: CASSFAGESYNEQFF; CDR3 DNA: TGTGCCAGCAGTTTCGCAGGGGAATCCTACAATGAGCAGTTCTTC
V gene: TRBV2; J gene: TRBJ2-5; clone size: -; D gene: -; CDR3 protein: CASSDHPGAEGETQYF; CDR3 DNA: TGTGCCAGCAGTGATCACCCTGGAGCTGAGGGGGAGACCCAGTACTTC
V gene: TRBV10-1; J gene: TRBJ2-1; clone size: -; D gene: -; CDR3 protein: CASSEGHYNEQFF; CDR3 DNA: TGCGCCAGCAGTGAAGGGCATTACAATGAGCAGTTCTTC
V gene: TRBV19; J gene: TRBJ2-4; clone size: -; D gene: -; CDR3 protein: CASSQGRGAPGIQYF; CDR3 DNA: TGTGCCAGTAGCCAGGGGAGAGGAGCACCCGGCATTCAGTACTTC
V gene: TRBV5-1; J gene: TRBJ2-7; clone size: -; D gene: -; CDR3 protein: CASSIDSSYEQYF; CDR3 DNA: TGCGCCAGCAGCATAGATAGCTCCTACGAGCAGTACTTC
V gene: TRBV27; J gene: TRBJ1-5; clone size: -; D gene: -; CDR3 protein: CASSFSRGANQPQHF; CDR3 DNA: TGTGCCAGCAGTTTCAGCCGGGGTGCAAATCAGCCCCAGCATTTT
V gene: TRBV4-1; J gene: TRBJ2-7; clone size: -; D gene: TRBD1; CDR3 protein: CASSLQQGASYEQYF; CDR3 DNA: TGCGCCAGCAGTCTACAACAGGGGGCCTCCTACGAGCAGTACTTC
V gene: TRBV5-5; J gene: TRBJ2-7; clone size: -; D gene: TRBD1; CDR3 protein: CASSMDRGVYEQYF; CDR3 DNA: TGTGCCAGCAGCATGGACAGGGGGGTCTACGAGCAGTACTTC
V gene: TRBV2; J gene: TRBJ2-3; clone size: -; D gene: TRBD2; CDR3 protein: CASSVLAGGDLADTQYF; CDR3 DNA: TGTGCCAGCAGCGTACTAGCGGGAGGGGACCTGGCAGATACGCAGTATTTT
V gene: TRBV13; J gene: TRBJ1-1; clone size: -; D gene: TRBD1; CDR3 protein: CASSSSGGTEAFF; CDR3 DNA: TGTGCCAGCAGCAGTTCAGGGGGCACTGAAGCTTTCTTT
V gene: TRBV5-5; J gene: TRBJ2-7; clone size: -; D gene: TRBD1; CDR3 protein: CASSLGTGGSEQYF; CDR3 DNA: TGTGCCAGCAGCTTGGGGACAGGGGGCTCCGAGCAGTACTTC
V gene: TRBV15; J gene: TRBJ2-2; clone size: -; D gene: TRBD2; CDR3 protein: CATSRVGTSGPFANTGELFF; CDR3 DNA: TGTGCCACCAGCAGAGTGGGGACTAGCGGGCCTTTCGCGAACACCGGGGAGCTGTTTTTT
V gene: TRBV9; J gene: TRBJ2-1; clone size: -; D gene: TRBD1; CDR3 protein: CASSPGTGSYNEQFF; CDR3 DNA: TGTGCCAGCAGTCCCGGGACAGGGTCCTACAATGAGCAGTTCTTC
V gene: TRBV7-8; J gene: TRBJ1-2; clone size: -; D gene: -; CDR3 protein: CASSLADTSHYGYTF; CDR3 DNA: TGTGCCAGCAGCTTGGCAGACACTTCCCATTATGGCTACACCTTC